Listed below are T cell receptor beta chains from one sample, sequenced in a study of T cell repertoires in cytomegalovirus infection. TCRdb reprocessed the reads with MiXCR, giving one entry per CDR3 protein. The sample lists around 540,000 distinct CDR3 sequences, roughly 34% occurring once. No antigen has been assigned to these receptors. Here the sequenced sample was cultured PBMCs, taken from culture after CMV antigen stimulation. These receptors came from a human donor in good health (CMV status not recorded). Some clones in this sample may be carry-over from other donors' samples. The CDR3 runs from the conserved cysteine through the conserved F or W. D genes are given only for firm matches. Size is omitted from some rows. Given values are once, few, many or a class for expanded clones.

cdr3_nt cdr3_aa v_call d_call clone_size j_call
TGTGCCAGCAAAAACCTAGCGGGAACGTACAATGAGCAGTTCTTC CASKNLAGTYNEQFF TRBV19 TRBD2 few TRBJ2-1
TGTGCCAGCAGCATACAGGCGACTCAGCAGTACTTC CASSIQATQQYF TRBV7-2 . . TRBJ2-7
TGTGCCAGCAGCTGGACAGGGTCTTATTCACCCCTCCACTTT CASSWTGSYSPLHF TRBV27 TRBD1 once TRBJ1-6
TGTGCCAGTAGTAACAACCTCGGACGGGGCTCTGGGGCCAACGTCCTGACTTTC CASSNNLGRGSGANVLTF TRBV19 . few TRBJ2-6
TGCAGTGCTGTAGATCTAAAAGGGACAGATACGCAGTATTTT CSAVDLKGTDTQYF TRBV20-1 . few TRBJ2-3
TGTGCCAGCAGCCTGACAGGGTTCGTCAGCGAGCAGTACTTC CASSLTGFVSEQYF TRBV7-6 TRBD1 . TRBJ2-7
TGCGCCAGCAGCCAAGGGCCCGGGACTAGCGGGGGAACGAGGGATACGCAGTATTTT CASSQGPGTSGGTRDTQYF TRBV4-3 TRBD2 . TRBJ2-3
TGTGCCAGCAGTCCCCGCGGGGCAGGGGTAGCAGATACGCAGTATTTT CASSPRGAGVADTQYF TRBV12-3/TRBV12-4 . . TRBJ2-3
TGTGCCAGTAGCACAACAGGGACAGGGAAGAGGAGCAATCAGCCCCAGCATTTT CASSTTGTGKRSNQPQHF TRBV19 TRBD1 . TRBJ1-5
TGCAGCGTTGAAAAACAGGGGGCTGGCGAGCAGTACTTC CSVEKQGAGEQYF TRBV29-1 TRBD1 . TRBJ2-7
TGTGCCAGCAGACTGACAGCTTCCAATAGCAATCAGCCCCAGCATTTT CASRLTASNSNQPQHF TRBV6-1 . few TRBJ1-5
TGCAGCGCATTAGCGGGGGAGCTTCGCACAGATACGCAGTATTTT CSALAGELRTDTQYF TRBV29-1 TRBD2 . TRBJ2-3
TGTGCCAGTAGTATGCGGGGGCTGAACACTGAAGCTTTCTTT CASSMRGLNTEAFF TRBV19 . . TRBJ1-1
TGTGCCAGCAGCATACCGACTAGCGGAGGCCTTGTAAGCTACAATGAGCAGTTCTTC CASSIPTSGGLVSYNEQFF TRBV11-3 TRBD2 . TRBJ2-1
TGTGCCAGCAGCCGAAGACAGTTCCAAGAGACCCAGTACTTC CASSRRQFQETQYF TRBV7-2 . many TRBJ2-5
TGTGCCAGCAGCTTAGCACCTTCCGGGACTAGCGGGAGTTCCAATGAGCAGTTCTTC CASSLAPSGTSGSSNEQFF TRBV7-8 TRBD2 . TRBJ2-1
TGTGCCATCACGAGCGGGAGGAATGAGCAGTTCTTC CAITSGRNEQFF TRBV10-3 TRBD2 . TRBJ2-1
TGTGCCATCAGTGCCGGGACCAACTACAATGAGCAGTTCTTC CAISAGTNYNEQFF TRBV10-3 . few TRBJ2-1
TGTGCCAGCAGGGGGACAGTGGCCGATGGCTACACCTTC CASRGTVADGYTF TRBV28 TRBD1 few TRBJ1-2
TGCAGTGCTGGAGCGTTTAGCGGGGGTCTAGCCAAAAACATTCAGTACTTC CSAGAFSGGLAKNIQYF TRBV20-1 TRBD2 few TRBJ2-4
TGCGCCAGCAGCCAAGAACCTAAACACTACGAGCAGTACTTC CASSQEPKHYEQYF TRBV4-3 . few TRBJ2-7
TGTGCCAGCAAAGGGAGGGCCCGTACAGATACGCAGTATTTT CASKGRARTDTQYF TRBV6-2/TRBV6-3 TRBD2 . TRBJ2-3
TGTGCCAGCAGCCTACAGGGGGCGTTGGAAAAACTGTTTTTT CASSLQGALEKLFF TRBV7-9 TRBD1 . TRBJ1-4
TGCGCCAGCAGCCCATGGACTAGCGGGAATTTTTACGAGCAGTACTTC CASSPWTSGNFYEQYF TRBV5-1 TRBD2 once TRBJ2-7
TGTGCCAGCAAAGAGGACTGGAGCTACGAGCAGTACTTC CASKEDWSYEQYF TRBV28 . few TRBJ2-7
TGTGCCAGCAGCTTAGGAAGGGGTACCGGTGAGACCCAGTACTTC CASSLGRGTGETQYF TRBV7-6 . many TRBJ2-5
TGTGCCAGCACTGGACTAGCGGGAGTAGGGGAGACCCAGTACTTC CASTGLAGVGETQYF TRBV25-1 TRBD2 . TRBJ2-5